This TCR beta chain emerged from a study of identifying expanded T cells in peripheral blood. Broader study findings: Variance in clone template counts between roughly 2-week samples significantly increased with total template count across all healthy donors. Roughly 1.2 clones differed between technical replicates, versus about 15 and 19 over time.

Collection occurred without any documented infections or immune events in donors. Produced via immunoSEQ multiplex PCR; TCRdb's table is partial and in-frame only. The sample yields approximately 120,000 clones, 88% seen once. In regard to this clone: The antigen remains undetermined.

Input material: blood. This TCR derives from a person aged 18 to 70 in good health.

The CDR3: CASSPPPGGADTQYF. The CDR3 DNA is TGTGCCAGCTCACCACCCCCCGGGGGGGCAGATACGCAGTATTTT. V is TRBV18 and J is TRBJ2-3; 8 nucleotides align to TRBD2. V was clipped by 0 bases and J by 4 bases; unmatched bases: 3. The CDR3 is 15 amino acids. CDR1 and CDR2 (germline): KGHSH, LQKENI.